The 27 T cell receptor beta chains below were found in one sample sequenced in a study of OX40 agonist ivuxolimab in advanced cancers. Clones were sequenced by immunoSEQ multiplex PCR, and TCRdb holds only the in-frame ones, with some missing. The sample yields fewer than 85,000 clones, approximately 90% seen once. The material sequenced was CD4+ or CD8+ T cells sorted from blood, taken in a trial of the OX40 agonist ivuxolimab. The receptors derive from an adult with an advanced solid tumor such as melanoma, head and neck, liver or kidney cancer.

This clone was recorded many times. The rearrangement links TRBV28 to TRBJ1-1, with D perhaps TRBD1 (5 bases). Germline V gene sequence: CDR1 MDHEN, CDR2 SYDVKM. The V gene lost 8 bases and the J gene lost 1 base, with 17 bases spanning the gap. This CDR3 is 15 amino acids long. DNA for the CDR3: TGTGCCAGCGGCGTTTCGATAGGGGAGAACACTGAAGCTTTCTTT. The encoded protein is CASGVSIGENTEAFF.

CDR3 in amino acids: CASRNDPNTEAFF. The DNA for the CDR3 is TGCGCCAGCAGGAATGATCCGAACACTGAAGCTTTCTTT. J is TRBJ1-1 and V is TRBV5-1; D is ambiguous. Trimming removed 5 bases at V and 1 base at J, with 9 bases between. The germline V gene has CDR1 SGHRS and CDR2 YFSETQ. The CDR3 is made up of 13 amino acids.

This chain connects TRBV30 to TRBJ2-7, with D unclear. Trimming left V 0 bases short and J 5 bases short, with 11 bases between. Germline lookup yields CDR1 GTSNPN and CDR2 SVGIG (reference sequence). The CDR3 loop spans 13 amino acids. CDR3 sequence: CAWSVQARHEQYF. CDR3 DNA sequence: TGTGCCTGGAGTGTACAAGCGCGCCACGAGCAGTACTTC.

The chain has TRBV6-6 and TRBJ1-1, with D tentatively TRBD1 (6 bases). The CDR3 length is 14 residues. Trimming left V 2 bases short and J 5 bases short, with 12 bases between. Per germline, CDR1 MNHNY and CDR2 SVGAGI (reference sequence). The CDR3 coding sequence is TGTGCCAGCAGTTACGACAGGATCAATACTGAAGCTTTCTTT. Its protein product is CASSYDRINTEAFF.

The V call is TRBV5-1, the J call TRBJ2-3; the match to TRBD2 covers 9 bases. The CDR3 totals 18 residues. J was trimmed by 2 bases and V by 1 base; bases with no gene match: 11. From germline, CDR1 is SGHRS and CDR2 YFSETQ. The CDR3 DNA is TGCGCCAGCAGCTTGTCGCCGTCTAGCGGGACCTTCACAGATACGCAGTATTTT. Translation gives CASSLSPSSGTFTDTQYF.

The CDR3 DNA is TGCGCCAGCAGCATACGACAGGCAGGGAACACTGAAGCTTTCTTT. This gives the protein CASSIRQAGNTEAFF. This sequence joins TRBV5-1 and TRBJ1-1; D perhaps matches TRBD1 (6 bases). CDR1 SGHRS and CDR2 YFSETQ come from the germline V gene. V was trimmed by 4 bases and J by 1 base, leaving 14 bases between them. This CDR3 comprises 15 residues.

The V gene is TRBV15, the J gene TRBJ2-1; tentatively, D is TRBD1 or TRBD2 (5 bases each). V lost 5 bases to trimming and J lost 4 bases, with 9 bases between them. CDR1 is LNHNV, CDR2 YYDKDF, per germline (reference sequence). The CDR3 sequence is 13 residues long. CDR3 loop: CATSPGPYNEQFF. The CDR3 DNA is TGTGCCACCAGCCCGGGACCTTACAATGAGCAGTTCTTC.

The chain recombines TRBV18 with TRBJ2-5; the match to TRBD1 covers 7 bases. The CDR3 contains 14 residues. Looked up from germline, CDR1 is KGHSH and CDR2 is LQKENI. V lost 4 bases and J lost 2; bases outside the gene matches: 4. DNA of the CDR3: TGTGCCAGCTCACTCCGACAGGGTCAAGAGACCCAGTACTTC. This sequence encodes CASSLRQGQETQYF.

This chain's CDR3 is CASSEAGLRTDTQYF. The CDR3 DNA reads TGCGCCAGCAGCGAGGCGGGCCTCCGCACAGATACGCAGTATTTT. The chain joins TRBV4-1 to TRBJ2-3; a possible D gene is TRBD2 (5 bases). The CDR3 spans 15 residues. Germline CDR1 and CDR2: MGHRA and YSYEKL. The V gene lost 5 bases and the J gene lost 1 base, with 13 bases spanning the gap.

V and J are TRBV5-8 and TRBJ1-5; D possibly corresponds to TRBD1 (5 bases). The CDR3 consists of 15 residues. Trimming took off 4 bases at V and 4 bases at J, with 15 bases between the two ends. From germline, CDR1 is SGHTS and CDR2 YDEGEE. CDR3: CASSPEISGNQPQHF. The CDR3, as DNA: TGTGCCAGCAGCCCCGAAATCTCAGGGAATCAGCCCCAGCATTTT.

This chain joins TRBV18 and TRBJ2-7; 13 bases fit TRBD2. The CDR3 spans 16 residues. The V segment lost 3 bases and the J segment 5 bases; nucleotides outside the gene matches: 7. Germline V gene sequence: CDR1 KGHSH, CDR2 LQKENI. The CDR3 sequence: CASSPPGLAGADEQYF. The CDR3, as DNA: TGTGCCAGCTCACCGCCCGGACTAGCGGGAGCTGACGAGCAGTACTTC.

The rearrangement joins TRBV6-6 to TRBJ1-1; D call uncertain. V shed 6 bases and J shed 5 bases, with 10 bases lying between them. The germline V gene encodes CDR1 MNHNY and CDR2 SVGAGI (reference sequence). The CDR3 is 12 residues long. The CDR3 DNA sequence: TGTGCCAGCAGATTCGGAGGAACTGAAGCTTTCTTT. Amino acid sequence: CASRFGGTEAFF.

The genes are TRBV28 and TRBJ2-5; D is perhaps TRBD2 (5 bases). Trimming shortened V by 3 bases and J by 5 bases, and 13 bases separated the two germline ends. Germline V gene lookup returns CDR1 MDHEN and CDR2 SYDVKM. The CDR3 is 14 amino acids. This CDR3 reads CASSFWRVGETQYF. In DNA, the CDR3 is TGTGCCAGCAGTTTTTGGCGGGTAGGGGAGACCCAGTACTTC.

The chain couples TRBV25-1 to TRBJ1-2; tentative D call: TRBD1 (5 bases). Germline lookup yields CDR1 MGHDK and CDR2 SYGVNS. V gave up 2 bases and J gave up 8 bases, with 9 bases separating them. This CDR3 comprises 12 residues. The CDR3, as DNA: TGTGCCAGCAGTGAAGACTGGGGGGGCTACACCTTC. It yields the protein CASSEDWGGYTF.

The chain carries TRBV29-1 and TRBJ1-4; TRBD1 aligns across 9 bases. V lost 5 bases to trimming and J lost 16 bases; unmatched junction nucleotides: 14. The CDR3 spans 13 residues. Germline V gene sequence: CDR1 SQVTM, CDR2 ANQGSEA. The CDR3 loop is CSVQKTYRDREFF. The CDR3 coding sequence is TGCAGCGTTCAAAAAACGTACCGGGACAGGGAGTTTTTT.

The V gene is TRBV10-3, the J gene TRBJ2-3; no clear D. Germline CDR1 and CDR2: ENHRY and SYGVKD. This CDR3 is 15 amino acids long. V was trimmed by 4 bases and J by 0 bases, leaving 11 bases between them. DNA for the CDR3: TGTGCCATCAGTGGGGGTCTATCTAGCACAGATACGCAGTATTTT. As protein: CAISGGLSSTDTQYF.

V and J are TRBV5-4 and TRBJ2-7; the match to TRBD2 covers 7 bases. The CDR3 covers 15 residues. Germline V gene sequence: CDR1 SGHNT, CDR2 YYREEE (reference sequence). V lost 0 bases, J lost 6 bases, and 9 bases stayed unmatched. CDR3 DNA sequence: TGTGCCAGCAGCTTGGGCGGGAGTAGATTCGTCGAGCAGTACTTC. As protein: CASSLGGSRFVEQYF.

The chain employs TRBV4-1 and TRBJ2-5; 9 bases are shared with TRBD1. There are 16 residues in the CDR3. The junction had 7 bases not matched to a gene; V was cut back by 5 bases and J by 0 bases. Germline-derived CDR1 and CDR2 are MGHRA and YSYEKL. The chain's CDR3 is CASSGRQGVYQETQYF. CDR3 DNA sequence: TGCGCCAGCAGCGGCCGACAGGGGGTCTACCAAGAGACCCAGTACTTC.

The CDR3 loop reads CASRYSRDPTYGYTF. In nucleotides, the CDR3 is TGTGCCAGCAGGTATTCCCGGGATCCCACTTACGGCTACACCTTC. The chain employs TRBV27 and TRBJ1-2; D is ambiguous. The length of the CDR3 is 15 residues. Germline V lookup: CDR1 MNHEY, CDR2 SMNVEV (reference sequence). The V and J ends lost 6 bases and 8 bases respectively, with 22 bases between them.

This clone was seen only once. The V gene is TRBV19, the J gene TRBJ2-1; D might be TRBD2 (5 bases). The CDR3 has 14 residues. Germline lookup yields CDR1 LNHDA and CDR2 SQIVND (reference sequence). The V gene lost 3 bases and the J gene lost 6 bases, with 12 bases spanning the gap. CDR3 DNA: TGTGCCAGTAGTATCCGGACTGGCCCCAATGAGCAGTTCTTC. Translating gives CASSIRTGPNEQFF.

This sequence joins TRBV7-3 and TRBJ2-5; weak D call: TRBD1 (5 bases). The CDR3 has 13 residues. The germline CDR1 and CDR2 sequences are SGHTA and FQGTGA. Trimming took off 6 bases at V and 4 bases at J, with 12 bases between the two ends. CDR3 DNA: TGTGCCAGCAGTCAGGGTGGAGCAGAGACCCAGTACTTC. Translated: CASSQGGAETQYF.

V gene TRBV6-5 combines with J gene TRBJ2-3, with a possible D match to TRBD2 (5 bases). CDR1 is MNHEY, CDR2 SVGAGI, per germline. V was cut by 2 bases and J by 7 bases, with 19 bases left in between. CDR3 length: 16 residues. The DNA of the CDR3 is TGTGCCAGCAGTTACGAGGGCACGTCAGCCGCAAATACGCAGTATTTT. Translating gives CASSYEGTSAANTQYF.

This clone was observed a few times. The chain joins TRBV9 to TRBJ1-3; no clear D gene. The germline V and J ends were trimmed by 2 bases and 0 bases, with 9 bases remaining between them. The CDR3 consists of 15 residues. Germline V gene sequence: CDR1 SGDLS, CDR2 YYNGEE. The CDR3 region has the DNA TGTGCCAGCAGCGTGAGACCAGACTCTGGAAACACCATATATTTT. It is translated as CASSVRPDSGNTIYF.

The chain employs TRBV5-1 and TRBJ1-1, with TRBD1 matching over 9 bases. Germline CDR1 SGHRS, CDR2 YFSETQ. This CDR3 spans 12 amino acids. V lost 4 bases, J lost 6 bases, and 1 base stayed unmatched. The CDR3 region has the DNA TGCGCCAGCAGCGGACAGGGGTCTGAAGCTTTCTTT. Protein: CASSGQGSEAFF.

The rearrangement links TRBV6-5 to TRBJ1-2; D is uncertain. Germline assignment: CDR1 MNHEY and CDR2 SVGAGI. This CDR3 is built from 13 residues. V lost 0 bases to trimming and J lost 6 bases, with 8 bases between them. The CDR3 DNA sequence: TGTGCCAGCAGTTACTCAAAGATTGATGGCTACACCTTC. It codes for CASSYSKIDGYTF.

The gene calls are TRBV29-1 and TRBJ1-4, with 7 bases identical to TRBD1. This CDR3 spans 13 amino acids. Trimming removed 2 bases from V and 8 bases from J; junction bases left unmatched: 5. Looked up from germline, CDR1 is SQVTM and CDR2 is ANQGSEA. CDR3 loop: CSVELQGYEKLFF. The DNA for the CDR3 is TGCAGCGTTGAACTACAGGGGTACGAAAAACTGTTTTTT.

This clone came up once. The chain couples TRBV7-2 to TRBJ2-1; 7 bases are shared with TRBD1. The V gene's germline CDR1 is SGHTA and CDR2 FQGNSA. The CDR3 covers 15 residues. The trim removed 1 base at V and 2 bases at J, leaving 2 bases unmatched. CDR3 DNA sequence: TGTGCCAGCAGCTTAGGGACAGGAACCTACAATGAGCAGTTCTTC. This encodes CASSLGTGTYNEQFF. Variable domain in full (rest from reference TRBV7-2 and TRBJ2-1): GAGVSQSPSNKVTEKGKDVELRCDPISGHTALYWYRQSLGQGLEFLIYFQGNSAPDKSGLPSDRFSAERTGGSVSTLTIQRTQQEDSAVYLCASSLGTGTYNEQFFGPGTRLTVL.